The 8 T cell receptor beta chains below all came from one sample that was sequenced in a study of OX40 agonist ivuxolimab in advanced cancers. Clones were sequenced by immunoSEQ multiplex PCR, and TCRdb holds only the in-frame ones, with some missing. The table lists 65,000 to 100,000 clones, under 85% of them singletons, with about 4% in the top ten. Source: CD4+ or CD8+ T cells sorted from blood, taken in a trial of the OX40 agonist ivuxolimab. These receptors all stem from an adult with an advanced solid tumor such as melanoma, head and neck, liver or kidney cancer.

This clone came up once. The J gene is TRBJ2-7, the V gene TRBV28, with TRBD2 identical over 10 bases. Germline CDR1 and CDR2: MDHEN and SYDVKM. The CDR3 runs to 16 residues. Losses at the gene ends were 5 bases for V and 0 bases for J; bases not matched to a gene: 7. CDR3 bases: TGTGCCAGCAGTCCAGGCACTAGCGGGAACTCCTACGAGCAGTACTTC. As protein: CASSPGTSGNSYEQYF.

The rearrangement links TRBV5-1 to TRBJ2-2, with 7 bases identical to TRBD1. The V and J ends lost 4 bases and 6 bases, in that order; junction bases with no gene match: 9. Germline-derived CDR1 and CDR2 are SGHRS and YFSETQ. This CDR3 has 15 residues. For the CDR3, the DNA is TGCGCCAGCAGCGAACCGACAGGGACCGCCGGGGAGCTGTTTTTT. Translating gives CASSEPTGTAGELFF. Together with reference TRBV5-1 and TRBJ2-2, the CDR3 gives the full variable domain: KAGVTQTPRYLIKTRGQQVTLSCSPISGHRSVSWYQQTPGQGLQFLFEYFSETQRNKGNFPGRFSGRQFSNSRSEMNVSTLELGDSALYLCASSEPTGTAGELFFGEGSRLTVL.

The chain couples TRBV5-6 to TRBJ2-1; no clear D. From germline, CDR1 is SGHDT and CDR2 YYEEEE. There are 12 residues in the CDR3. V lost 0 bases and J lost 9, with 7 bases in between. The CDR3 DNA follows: TGTGCCAGCAGCTTGGAAAGGTTTGAGCAGTTCTTC. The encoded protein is CASSLERFEQFF.

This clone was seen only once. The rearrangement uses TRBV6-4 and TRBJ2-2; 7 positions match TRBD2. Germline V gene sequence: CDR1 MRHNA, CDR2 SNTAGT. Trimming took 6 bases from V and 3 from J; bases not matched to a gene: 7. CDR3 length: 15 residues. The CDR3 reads CASSPGGGDTGELFF. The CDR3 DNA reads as TGTGCCAGCAGCCCCGGCGGGGGAGACACCGGGGAGCTGTTTTTT.

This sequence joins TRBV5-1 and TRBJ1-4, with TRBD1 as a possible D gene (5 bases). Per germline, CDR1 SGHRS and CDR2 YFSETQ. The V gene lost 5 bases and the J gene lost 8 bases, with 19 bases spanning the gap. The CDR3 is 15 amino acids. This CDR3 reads CASRAGPQPLEKLFF. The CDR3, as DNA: TGCGCCAGCAGGGCAGGGCCGCAACCTTTGGAAAAACTGTTTTTT.

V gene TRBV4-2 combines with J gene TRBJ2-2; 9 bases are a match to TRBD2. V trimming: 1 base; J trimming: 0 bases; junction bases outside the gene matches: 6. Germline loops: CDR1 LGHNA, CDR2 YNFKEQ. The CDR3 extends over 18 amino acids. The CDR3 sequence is CASSQGGVAGANTGELFF. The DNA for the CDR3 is TGTGCCAGCAGCCAAGGCGGGGTAGCGGGGGCGAACACCGGGGAGCTGTTTTTT.

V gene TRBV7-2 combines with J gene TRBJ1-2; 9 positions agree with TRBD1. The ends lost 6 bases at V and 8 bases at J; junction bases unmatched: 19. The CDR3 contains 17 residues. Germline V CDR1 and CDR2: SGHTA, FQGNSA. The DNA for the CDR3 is TGTGCCAGCAGGGGAGAGGTCCGACTAGGACAGGGGAACGGCTACACCTTC. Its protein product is CASRGEVRLGQGNGYTF.

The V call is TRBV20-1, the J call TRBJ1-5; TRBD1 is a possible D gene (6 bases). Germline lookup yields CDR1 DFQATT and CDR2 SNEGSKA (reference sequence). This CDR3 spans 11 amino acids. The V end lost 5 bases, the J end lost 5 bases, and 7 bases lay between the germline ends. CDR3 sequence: CSAAGDQPQHF. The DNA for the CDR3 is TGCAGTGCTGCAGGGGATCAGCCCCAGCATTTT.